One and the same sample provided the 9 T cell receptor beta chains below, sequenced in a study of read filtering for tumor transcriptome and immune sequencing. Molecular barcoded adaptors covering alpha/delta and beta/gamma chains were used on approximately 440 ng RNA. TCRdb re-analysed the reads in MiXCR, keeping a single row per CDR3 protein. The table lists 75,000 to 95,000 distinct CDR3 sequences, roughly 21% of them singletons. The sample was a population of CD138-negative cells sorted from bone marrow. These TCRs come from a donor at least 40 years old with multiple myeloma.

There are a few counts of this clonotype. The CDR3 DNA reads as TGTGCCAGCAGCCCTCCTTCGGGCTCCGAGCAGTACTTC. It codes for CASSPPSGSEQYF. This sequence joins TRBV7-6 and TRBJ2-7; no reliable D call. V was pared by 5 bases and J by 6 bases, with 14 bases between. The CDR3 length is 13 residues. Germline CDR1 reads SGHVS; CDR2 reads FNYEAQ.

This clonotype was counted ten times or more. The chain links TRBV7-2 to TRBJ2-1; the D is unclear. Trimming removed 4 bases at V and 0 bases at J, with 10 bases between. There are 15 residues in the CDR3. The germline CDR1 and CDR2 sequences are SGHTA and FQGNSA. The CDR3 coding sequence is TGTGCCAGCAGCTCCCACCCGAGCTCCTACAATGAGCAGTTCTTC. This gives the protein CASSSHPSSYNEQFF.

This clonotype was found a few times. The chain joins TRBV2 to TRBJ2-1; TRBD2 matches at 9 bases. CDR3 length equals 15 residues. V shed 3 bases and J 2 bases; nucleotides not matched to a gene: 2. Germline V gene data show CDR1 as SNHLY and CDR2 as FYNNEI. The CDR3 protein is CASSDVAGAYNEQFF. CDR3 in DNA: TGTGCCAGCAGTGATGTAGCGGGAGCCTACAATGAGCAGTTCTTC. Full variable domain (missing parts from reference TRBV2 and TRBJ2-1): EPEVTQTPSHQVTQMGQEVILRCVPISNHLYFYWYRQILGQKVEFLVSFYNNEISEKSEIFDDQFSVERPDGSNFTLKIRSTKLEDSAMYFCASSDVAGAYNEQFFGPGTRLTVL.

Concerning this clonotype itself: One end of the junction fails to match germline, which may point to a read error. The rearrangement uses TRBV28 and TRBJ2-1; 9 nucleotides agree with TRBD2. CDR1 is MDHEN and CDR2 is SYDVKM in the germline V gene. This CDR3 contains 20 residues. This CDR3 is CASRFPGRRTSVGSYNEQLF. The CDR3 nucleotides read TGTGCCAGCAGGTTTCCGGGCAGGAGGACTAGCGTGGGGAGCTACAATGAGCAGCTCTTC.

Only a few counts were recorded for this clonotype. V is TRBV12-3 or TRBV12-4 and J is TRBJ1-1; tentatively, D is TRBD1 (5 bases). The length of the CDR3 is 15 residues. Trimming stripped 6 bases from V and 0 bases from J, with 14 bases between. The CDR3 region is CASSRRGSLNTEAFF. CDR3 nucleotides: TGTGCCAGCAGCCGACGGGGCAGCTTGAACACTGAAGCTTTCTTT.

This clonotype was recorded many times. This chain uses TRBV7-8 with TRBJ1-2; a possible D gene is TRBD1 (5 bases). This CDR3 contains 13 residues. In germline, CDR1 is SGHVS, CDR2 FQNEAQ. Trimming cost V 1 base and J 5 bases, with 8 bases left between them. CDR3: CASSLGGKYGYTF. CDR3 nucleotides: TGTGCCAGCAGCTTAGGGGGGAAGTATGGCTACACCTTC.

This clonotype occurred many times. This chain uses TRBV7-3 with TRBJ2-6, with 7 bases that match TRBD2. This CDR3 contains 16 residues. CDR1 SGHTA and CDR2 FQGTGA come from the germline V gene. V shed 1 base and J 0 bases; nucleotides not matched to a gene: 0. For the CDR3, the DNA is TGTGCCAGCAGCTTAAGCGGGGGCTCTGGGGCCAACGTCCTGACTTTC. Protein sequence: CASSLSGGSGANVLTF. Together with reference TRBV7-3 and TRBJ2-6, the CDR3 gives the full variable domain: GAGVSQTPSNKVTEKGKYVELRCDPISGHTALYWYRQSLGQGPEFLIYFQGTGAADDSGLPNDRFFAVRPEGSVSTLKIQRTERGDSAVYLCASSLSGGSGANVLTFGAGSRLTVL.

This chain links TRBV30 with TRBJ1-1; D remains ambiguous. This CDR3 has 14 residues. Germline V gene lookup returns CDR1 GTSNPN and CDR2 SVGIG (reference sequence). CDR3 nucleotide sequence: TGTGCGCGGAGGGTAGGGTTAGCTGACACTGAAGCTTTCTTT. Its translation is CARRVGLADTEAFF.

V and J are TRBV20-1 and TRBJ2-3, with D possibly being TRBD2 (6 bases). The V and J ends lost 1 base and 4 bases respectively, with 9 bases between them. The CDR3 contains 13 residues. Germline V gene sequence: CDR1 DFQATT, CDR2 SNEGSKA (reference sequence). CDR3 protein: CSARVSGADTQYF. The CDR3 coding sequence is TGCAGTGCTAGAGTGTCGGGGGCAGATACGCAGTATTTT.